The 4 T cell receptor beta chains listed next were all sequenced from one sample in a study of post-analysis software for immune sequencing data. These TCRs' antigens remain unknown. Whole-study findings and limits: The study found TRBV5-6, TRBV5-1 and TRBV20-1 among five TRBV segments more frequent in patients than controls.

Unique molecular identifiers were carried by the TCR beta cDNA libraries. TCRdb analysed the PCR reads with MiXCR anew, one entry per CDR3 protein. The profile covers 450,000 or so distinct CDR3 sequences, with roughly 45% appearing a single time and 9% to 13% taken by the ten largest. Sequenced: blood. Receptors were obtained from a girl aged 5-17 years with multiple sclerosis.

CDR3 protein: CASSLLGGGATQYF. The CDR3 coding sequence is TGTGCCAGCAGCTTGTTGGGGGGAGGGGCGACCCAGTACTTC. V and J are TRBV7-2 and TRBJ2-7; 7 nucleotides agree with TRBD2. The J call may be mistaken, given a closer DNA end match to TRBJ2-5. Germline V lookup: CDR1 SGHTA, CDR2 FQGNSA. The CDR3 is 14 amino acids.

This chain uses TRBV7-2 with TRBJ2-1; D not resolved. V was cut by 5 bases and J by 7 bases, with 12 bases left in between. The germline CDR1 and CDR2 sequences are SGHTA and FQGNSA. The CDR3 has 13 residues. CDR3 region: CASSPLLRNEQFF. The CDR3 DNA sequence: TGTGCCAGCAGCCCGCTCCTAAGAAATGAGCAGTTCTTC.

This clonotype occurred once. V usage is TRBV5-1 and J usage is TRBJ2-1; D may be TRBD1 (6 bases). CDR1 SGHRS and CDR2 YFSETQ come from the germline V gene. Trimming removed 4 bases at V and 5 bases at J, with 16 bases between. This CDR3 is 15 amino acids long. Here the CDR3 DNA reads TGCGCCAGCAGCGTGGTGGGGGCCGCCCACAATGAGCAGTTCTTC. Translation gives CASSVVGAAHNEQFF.

The sample holds one count of this clonotype. The chain carries TRBV4-3 and TRBJ2-7; tentative D call: TRBD2 (5 bases). The CDR3 has 15 residues. Per the germline V gene, CDR1 is LGHNA and CDR2 is YSLEER. Trimming removed 0 bases at V and 5 bases at J, with 14 bases between. Here the CDR3 reads CASSQDGVAGDEQYF. The CDR3, as DNA: TGCGCCAGCAGCCAAGATGGGGTGGCCGGGGACGAGCAGTACTTC.